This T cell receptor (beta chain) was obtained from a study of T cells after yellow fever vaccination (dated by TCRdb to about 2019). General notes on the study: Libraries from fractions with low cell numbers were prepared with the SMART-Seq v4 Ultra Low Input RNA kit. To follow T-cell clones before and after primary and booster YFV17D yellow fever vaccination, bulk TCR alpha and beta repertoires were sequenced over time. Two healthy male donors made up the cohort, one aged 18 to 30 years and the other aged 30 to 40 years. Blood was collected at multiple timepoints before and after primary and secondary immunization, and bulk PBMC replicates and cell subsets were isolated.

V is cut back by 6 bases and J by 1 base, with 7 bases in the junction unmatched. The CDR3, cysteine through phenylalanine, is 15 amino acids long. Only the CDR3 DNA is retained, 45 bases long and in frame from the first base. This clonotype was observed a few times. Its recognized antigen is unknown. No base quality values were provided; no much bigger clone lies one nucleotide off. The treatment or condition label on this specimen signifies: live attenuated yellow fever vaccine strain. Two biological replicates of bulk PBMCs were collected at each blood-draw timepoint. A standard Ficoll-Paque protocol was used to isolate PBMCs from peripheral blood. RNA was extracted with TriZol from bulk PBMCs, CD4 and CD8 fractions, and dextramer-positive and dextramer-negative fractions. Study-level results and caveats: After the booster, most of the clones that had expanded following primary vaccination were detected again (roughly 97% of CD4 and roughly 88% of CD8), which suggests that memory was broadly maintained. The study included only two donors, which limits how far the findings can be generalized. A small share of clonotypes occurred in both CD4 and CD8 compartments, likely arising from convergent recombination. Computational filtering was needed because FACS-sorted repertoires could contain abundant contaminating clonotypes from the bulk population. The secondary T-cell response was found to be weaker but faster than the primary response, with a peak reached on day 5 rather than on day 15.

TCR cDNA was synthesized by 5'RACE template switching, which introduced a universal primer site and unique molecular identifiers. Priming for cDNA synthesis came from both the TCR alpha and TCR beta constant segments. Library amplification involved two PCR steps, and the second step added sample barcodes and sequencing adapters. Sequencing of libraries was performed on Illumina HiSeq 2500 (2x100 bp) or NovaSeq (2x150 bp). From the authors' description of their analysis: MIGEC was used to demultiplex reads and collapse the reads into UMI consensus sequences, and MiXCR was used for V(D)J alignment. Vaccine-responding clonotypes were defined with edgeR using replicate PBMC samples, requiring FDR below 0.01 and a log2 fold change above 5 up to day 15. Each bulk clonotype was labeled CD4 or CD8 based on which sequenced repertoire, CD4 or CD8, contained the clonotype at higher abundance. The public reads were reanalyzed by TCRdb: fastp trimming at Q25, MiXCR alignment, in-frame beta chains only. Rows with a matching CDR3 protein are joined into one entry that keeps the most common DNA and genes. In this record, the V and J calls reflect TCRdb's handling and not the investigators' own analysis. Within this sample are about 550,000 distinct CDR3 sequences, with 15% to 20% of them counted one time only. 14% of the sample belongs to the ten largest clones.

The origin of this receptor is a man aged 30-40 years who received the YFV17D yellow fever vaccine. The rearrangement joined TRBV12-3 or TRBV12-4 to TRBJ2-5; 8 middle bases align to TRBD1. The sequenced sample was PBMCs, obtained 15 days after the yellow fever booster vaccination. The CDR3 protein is CASRTTGVSQETQYF. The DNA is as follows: TGTGCCAGCAGAACGACAGGGGTTTCCCAAGAGACCCAGTACTTC.